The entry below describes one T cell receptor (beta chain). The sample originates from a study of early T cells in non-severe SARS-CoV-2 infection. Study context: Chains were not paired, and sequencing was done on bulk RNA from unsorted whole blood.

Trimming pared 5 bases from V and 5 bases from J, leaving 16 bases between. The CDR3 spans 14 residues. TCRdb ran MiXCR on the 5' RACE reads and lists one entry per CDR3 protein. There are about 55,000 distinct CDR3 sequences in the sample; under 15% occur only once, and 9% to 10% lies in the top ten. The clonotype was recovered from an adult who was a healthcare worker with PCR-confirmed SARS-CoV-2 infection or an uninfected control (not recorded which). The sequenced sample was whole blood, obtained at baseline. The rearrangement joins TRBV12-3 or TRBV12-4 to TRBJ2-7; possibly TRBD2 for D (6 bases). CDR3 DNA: TGTGCCAGCAGTCAATCTAGCGTGCGCCACGAGCAGTACTTC. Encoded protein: CASSQSSVRHEQYF.